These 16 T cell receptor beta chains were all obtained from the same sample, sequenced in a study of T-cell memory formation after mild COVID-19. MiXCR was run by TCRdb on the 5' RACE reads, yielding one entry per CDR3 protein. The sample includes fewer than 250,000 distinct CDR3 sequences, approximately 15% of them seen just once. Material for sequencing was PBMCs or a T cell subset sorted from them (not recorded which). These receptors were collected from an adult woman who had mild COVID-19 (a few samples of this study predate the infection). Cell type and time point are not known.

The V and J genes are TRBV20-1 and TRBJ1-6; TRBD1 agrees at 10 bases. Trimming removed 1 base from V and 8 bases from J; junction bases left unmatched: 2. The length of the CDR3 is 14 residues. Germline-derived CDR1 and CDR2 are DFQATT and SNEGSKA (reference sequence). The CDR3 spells CSARAGTGDSPLHF. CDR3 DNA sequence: TGCAGTGCTAGAGCCGGGACAGGGGATTCACCCCTCCACTTT.

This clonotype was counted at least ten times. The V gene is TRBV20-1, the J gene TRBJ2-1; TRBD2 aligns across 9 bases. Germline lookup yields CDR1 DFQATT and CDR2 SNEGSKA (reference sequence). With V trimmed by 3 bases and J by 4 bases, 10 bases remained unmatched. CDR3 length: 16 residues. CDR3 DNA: TGCAGTGCTAGTAACGCGGGGGGGCCAGGGTACAATGAGCAGTTCTTC. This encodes CSASNAGGPGYNEQFF.

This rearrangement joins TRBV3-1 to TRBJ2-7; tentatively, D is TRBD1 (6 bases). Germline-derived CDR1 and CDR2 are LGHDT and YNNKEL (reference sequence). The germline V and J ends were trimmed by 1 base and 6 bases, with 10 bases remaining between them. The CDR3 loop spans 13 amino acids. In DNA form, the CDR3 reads TGTGCCAGCAGCCAAGTGACAGGAACCGAGCAGTACTTC. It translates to CASSQVTGTEQYF.

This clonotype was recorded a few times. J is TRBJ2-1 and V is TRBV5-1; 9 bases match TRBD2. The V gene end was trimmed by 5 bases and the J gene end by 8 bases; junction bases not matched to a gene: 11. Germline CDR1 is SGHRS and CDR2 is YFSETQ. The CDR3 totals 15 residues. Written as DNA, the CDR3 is TGCGCCAGCAGGGCACAGCGGGGGGCCGCGGATGAGCAGTTCTTC. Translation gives CASRAQRGAADEQFF.

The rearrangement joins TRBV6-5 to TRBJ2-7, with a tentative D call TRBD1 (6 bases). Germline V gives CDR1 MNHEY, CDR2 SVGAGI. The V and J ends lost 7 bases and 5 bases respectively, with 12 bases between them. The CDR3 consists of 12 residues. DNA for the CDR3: TGTGCCAGCACTGACAGGATCCACGAGCAGTACTTC. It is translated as CASTDRIHEQYF.

The CDR3 bases are TGTGCCAGCAGCGTAGCGGGGCGGTTCTTC. This sequence encodes CASSVAGRFF. The genes are TRBV9 and TRBJ2-1, with D perhaps given as TRBD1 or TRBD2 (5 bases each). Germline V gene sequence: CDR1 SGDLS, CDR2 YYNGEE. There are 10 residues in the CDR3. Trimming took off 0 bases at V and 15 bases at J, with 7 bases between the two ends.

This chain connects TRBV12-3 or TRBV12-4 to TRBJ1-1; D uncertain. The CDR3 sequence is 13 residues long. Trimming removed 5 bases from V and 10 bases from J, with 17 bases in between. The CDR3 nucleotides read TGTGCCAGCAGTCTCAGGTTTTCGGACGGAGCTTTCTTT. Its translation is CASSLRFSDGAFF.

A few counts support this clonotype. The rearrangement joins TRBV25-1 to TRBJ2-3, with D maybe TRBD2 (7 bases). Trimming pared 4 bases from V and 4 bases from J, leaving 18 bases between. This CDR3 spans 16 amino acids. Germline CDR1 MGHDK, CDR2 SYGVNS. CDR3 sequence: CASSAPLGRGADTQYF. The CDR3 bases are TGTGCCAGCAGTGCCCCCCTGGGGAGGGGGGCAGATACGCAGTATTTT. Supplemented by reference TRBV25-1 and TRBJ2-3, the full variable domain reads EADIYQTPRYLVIGTGKKITLECSQTMGHDKMYWYQQDPGMELHLIHYSYGVNSTEKGDLSSESTVSRIRTEHFPLTLESARPSHTSQYLCASSAPLGRGADTQYFGPGTRLTVL.

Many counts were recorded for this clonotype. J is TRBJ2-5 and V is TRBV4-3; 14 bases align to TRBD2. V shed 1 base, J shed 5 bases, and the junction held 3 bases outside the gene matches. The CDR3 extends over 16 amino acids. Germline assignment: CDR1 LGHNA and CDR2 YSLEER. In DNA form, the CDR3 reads TGCGCCAGCAGCCAAGGACTAGCGGGAGGGGGTGAGACCCAGTACTTC. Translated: CASSQGLAGGGETQYF.

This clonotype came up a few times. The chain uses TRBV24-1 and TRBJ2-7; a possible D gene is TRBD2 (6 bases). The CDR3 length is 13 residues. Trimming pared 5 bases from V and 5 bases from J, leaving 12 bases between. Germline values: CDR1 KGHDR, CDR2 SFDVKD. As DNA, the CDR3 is TGTGCCACCAGTGCTACACTAGCTAACGAGCAGTACTTC. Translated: CATSATLANEQYF.

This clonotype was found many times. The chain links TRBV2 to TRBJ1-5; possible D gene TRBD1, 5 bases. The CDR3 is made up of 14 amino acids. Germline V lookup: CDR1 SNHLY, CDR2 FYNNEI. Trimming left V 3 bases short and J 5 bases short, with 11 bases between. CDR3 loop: CASSEAGRHQPQHF. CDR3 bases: TGTGCCAGCAGTGAGGCAGGGCGACATCAGCCCCAGCATTTT.

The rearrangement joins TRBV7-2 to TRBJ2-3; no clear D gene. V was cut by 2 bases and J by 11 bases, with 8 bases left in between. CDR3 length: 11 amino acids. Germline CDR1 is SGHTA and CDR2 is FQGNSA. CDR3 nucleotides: TGTGCCAGCAGCTTAAGACCGAGGCAGTATTTT. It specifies CASSLRPRQYF. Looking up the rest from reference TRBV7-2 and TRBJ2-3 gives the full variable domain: GAGVSQSPSNKVTEKGKDVELRCDPISGHTALYWYRQSLGQGLEFLIYFQGNSAPDKSGLPSDRFSAERTGGSVSTLTIQRTQQEDSAVYLCASSLRPRQYFGPGTRLTVL.

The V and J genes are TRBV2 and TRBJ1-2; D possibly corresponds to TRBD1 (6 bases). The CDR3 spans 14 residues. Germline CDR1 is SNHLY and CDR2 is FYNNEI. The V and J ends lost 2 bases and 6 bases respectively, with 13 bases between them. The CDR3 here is CASSEQTGMDGYTF. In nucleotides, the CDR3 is TGTGCCAGCAGTGAACAAACAGGGATGGATGGCTACACCTTC.

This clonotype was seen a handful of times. CDR3 nucleotide sequence: TGTGCCAGCTCACTTCAACAGGGTGGGGACGGTGAAGCTTTCTTT. This translates into CASSLQQGGDGEAFF. The V call is TRBV18, the J call TRBJ1-1; weak D call: TRBD1 (6 bases). Germline CDR1 reads KGHSH; CDR2 reads LQKENI. Trimming pared 4 bases from V and 7 bases from J, leaving 19 bases between. The length of the CDR3 is 15 residues.

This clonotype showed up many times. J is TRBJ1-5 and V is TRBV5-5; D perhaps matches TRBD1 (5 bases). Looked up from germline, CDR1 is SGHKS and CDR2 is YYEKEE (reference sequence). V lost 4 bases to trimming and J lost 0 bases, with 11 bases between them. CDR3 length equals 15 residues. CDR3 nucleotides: TGTGCCAGCAGCCGTACAGGAGATAGCAATCAGCCCCAGCATTTT. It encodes CASSRTGDSNQPQHF.

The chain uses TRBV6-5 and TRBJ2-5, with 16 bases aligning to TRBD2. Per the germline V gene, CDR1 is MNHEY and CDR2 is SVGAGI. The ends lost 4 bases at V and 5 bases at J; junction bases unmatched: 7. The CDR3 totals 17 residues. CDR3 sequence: CASSFGTSGRGSETQYF. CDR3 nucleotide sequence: TGTGCCAGCAGTTTTGGGACTAGCGGGAGGGGTAGTGAGACCCAGTACTTC.